Each of the 25 T cell receptor beta chains below was sequenced from the same sample in a study of blood T cell repertoires in COVID-19. The assay was immunoSEQ multiplex PCR, and TCRdb's table has in-frame clones only and misses some. This table has over 75,000 clones, 70% to 90% appearing once. The sample taken for sequencing was peripheral blood. These receptors were obtained from a man aged 50 or older with COVID-19, enrolled during active disease.

The chain carries TRBV15 and TRBJ1-3; 8 bases match TRBD1. Germline trimming cut 0 bases from V and 4 bases from J; bases unmatched to any gene: 11. The germline CDR1 and CDR2 sequences are LNHNV and YYDKDF (reference sequence). CDR3 size: 18 residues. The DNA for the CDR3 is TGTGCCACCAGCAGAGATAGGGGCACAGGGGGTAGAGGAAACACCATATATTTT. Its protein product is CATSRDRGTGGRGNTIYF.

This chain links TRBV5-4 with TRBJ2-4; D gene ambiguous. The CDR3 is made up of 14 amino acids. Trimming removed 3 bases from V and 1 base from J, with 8 bases in between. Germline V gene sequence: CDR1 SGHNT, CDR2 YYREEE (reference sequence). The CDR3 reads CASSSVGAKNIQYF. The CDR3 DNA sequence: TGTGCCAGCAGCTCTGTGGGCGCCAAAAACATTCAGTACTTC.

The V and J genes are TRBV6-5 and TRBJ2-2; D is unresolved. Germline lookup yields CDR1 MNHEY and CDR2 SVGAGI. The ends were cut back, 7 bases at V and 1 base at J, with 10 bases in the middle. The CDR3 loop spans 14 amino acids. The DNA for the CDR3 is TGTGCCAGCAAGTCTAGTTTGAACACCGGGGAGCTGTTTTTT. Translated, it gives CASKSSLNTGELFF.

This chain links TRBV4-2 with TRBJ2-3; TRBD2 matches 11 bases. In germline, CDR1 is LGHNA, CDR2 YNFKEQ. Trimming removed 0 bases from V and 3 bases from J; junction bases left unmatched: 5. This CDR3 is 17 amino acids long. CDR3 loop: CASSQDSSGGPTDTQYF. The CDR3 coding sequence is TGTGCCAGCAGCCAAGATTCTAGCGGGGGGCCAACAGATACGCAGTATTTT.

A few counts support this clone. V and J are TRBV3-1 (or the pseudogene TRBV3-2) and TRBJ2-7; no definite D call. Looked up from germline, CDR1 is LGHDT and CDR2 is YNNKEL (reference sequence). The length of the CDR3 is 12 residues. The V end was cut by 2 bases, the J end by 3 bases, with 5 bases between. CDR3 sequence: CASSQIYYEQYF. The CDR3 nucleotides read TGTGCCAGCAGCCAAATTTACTACGAGCAGTACTTC.

This clone has only a few counts. The chain has TRBV12-3 or TRBV12-4 and TRBJ1-1; D is ambiguous. CDR3 length: 13 residues. V was trimmed by 6 bases and J by 1 base, leaving 9 bases between them. CDR3 DNA: TGTGCCAGCAGAACACTACCGAACACTGAAGCTTTCTTT. Its translation is CASRTLPNTEAFF.

This chain connects TRBV6-5 to TRBJ1-2, with TRBD1 matching over 8 bases. CDR3 length: 13 residues. V trimming: 8 bases; J trimming: 4 bases; junction bases outside the gene matches: 6. CDR1 is MNHEY and CDR2 is SVGAGI in the germline V gene. DNA for the CDR3: TGTGCCAGCGGGGACAGGACGGGCTATGGCTACACCTTC. Amino acids: CASGDRTGYGYTF.

J is TRBJ1-2 and V is TRBV10-3; 7 bases match TRBD1. From germline, CDR1 is ENHRY and CDR2 SYGVKD. The trim removed 0 bases at V and 4 bases at J, leaving 5 bases unmatched. The length of the CDR3 is 15 residues. CDR3 DNA sequence: TGTGCCATCAGTGAGTCACACAGGGGCTCCTATGGCTACACCTTC. Amino acid sequence: CAISESHRGSYGYTF.

V gene TRBV7-3 combines with J gene TRBJ2-2, with 8 bases lining up with TRBD1. Germline assignment: CDR1 SGHTA and CDR2 FQGTGA. The CDR3 runs 18 residues. The trim removed 5 bases at V and 1 base at J, leaving 12 bases unmatched. The DNA of the CDR3 is TGTGCCAGCAGCAAGAGAGCTCCCGGGACAGGGAACACCGGGGAGCTGTTTTTT. Its translation: CASSKRAPGTGNTGELFF.

This chain connects TRBV7-9 to TRBJ1-1; a weak D match, TRBD1 (5 bases). V dropped 6 bases and J dropped 4 bases, with 12 bases sitting between them. From germline, CDR1 is SEHNR and CDR2 FQNEAQ (reference sequence). The CDR3 covers 13 residues. The CDR3 reads CASSFGQGTEAFF. CDR3 sequence (DNA): TGTGCCAGCAGTTTCGGGCAGGGCACTGAAGCTTTCTTT. The entire variable domain, with the rest obtained from reference TRBV7-9 and TRBJ1-1, is as follows: DTGVSQNPRHKITKRGQNVTFRCDPISEHNRLYWYRQTLGQGPEFLTYFQNEAQLEKSRLLSDRFSAERPKGSFSTLEIQRTEQGDSAMYLCASSFGQGTEAFFGQGTRLTVV.

The CDR3 DNA sequence: TGTGCCACCAGTGCCGGGACATACGATAGCAATCAGCCCCAGCATTTT. This gives the protein CATSAGTYDSNQPQHF. V usage is TRBV24-1 and J usage is TRBJ1-5; a possible D gene is TRBD1 (6 bases). Germline V lookup: CDR1 KGHDR, CDR2 SFDVKD. V was cut by 5 bases and J by 0 bases, with 13 bases left in between. The CDR3 loop spans 16 amino acids.

The chain employs TRBV7-3 and TRBJ2-2, with 8 nucleotides matching TRBD1. Trimming cost V 5 bases and J 1 base; bases outside gene matches: 3. The CDR3 is 15 residues long. Germline assignment: CDR1 SGHTA and CDR2 FQGTGA. The CDR3 spells CASSPDRGNTGELFF. CDR3 in DNA: TGTGCCAGCAGCCCCGACAGGGGGAACACCGGGGAGCTGTTTTTT.

The chain uses TRBV2 and TRBJ1-1, with 9 bases lining up with TRBD1. This CDR3 comprises 13 residues. Germline CDR1 reads SNHLY; CDR2 reads FYNNEI. The trim removed 10 bases at V and 1 base at J, leaving 4 bases unmatched. CDR3 region: CANQQGANTEAFF. The CDR3 nucleotides read TGTGCCAACCAACAGGGGGCGAACACTGAAGCTTTCTTT.

The chain is built from TRBV3-1 (or the pseudogene TRBV3-2) and TRBJ1-2; possible D gene TRBD1, 5 bases. This CDR3 is 15 amino acids long. Trimming pared 4 bases from V and 8 bases from J, leaving 20 bases between. Germline CDR1 LGHDT, CDR2 YNNKEL (reference sequence). CDR3 nucleotide sequence: TGTGCCAGCAGCCTACGGACGGACGGGGGTGTCGGCTACACCTTC. This sequence encodes CASSLRTDGGVGYTF.

This clone was observed a handful of times. J is TRBJ1-3 and V is TRBV11-3, with 7 bases fitting TRBD1. This CDR3 comprises 15 residues. CDR1 is SGHNT, CDR2 YENEEA, per germline. The trim removed 3 bases at V and 4 bases at J, leaving 6 bases unmatched. The DNA of the CDR3 is TGTGCCAGCAGCTTTACAGGGGACCGAGGAAACACCATATATTTT. Its translation is CASSFTGDRGNTIYF.

CDR3 nucleotides: TGTGCCAGCAGTGAAGGTGGACTAGCGGGGGGCTCCTACAATGAGCAGTTCTTC. Its protein product is CASSEGGLAGGSYNEQFF. The rearrangement joins TRBV6-1 to TRBJ2-1; 14 bases match TRBD2. Germline V gene data show CDR1 as MNHNS and CDR2 as SASEGT. V shed 1 base, J shed 0 bases, and the junction held 2 bases outside the gene matches. CDR3 size: 18 residues.

This clone came up once. The chain combines TRBV3-1 (or the pseudogene TRBV3-2) with TRBJ2-1, with D perhaps matching TRBD1 (5 bases). Germline V gives CDR1 LGHDT, CDR2 YNNKEL (reference sequence). This CDR3 spans 16 amino acids. V was clipped by 0 bases and J by 2 bases, with 11 bases between them. CDR3 amino acids: CASSQDRDRPYNEQFF. Written as DNA, the CDR3 is TGTGCCAGCAGCCAAGATAGAGACAGACCCTACAATGAGCAGTTCTTC.

This chain joins TRBV3-1 (or the pseudogene TRBV3-2) and TRBJ2-3; 12 bases match TRBD1. The CDR3 loop spans 16 amino acids. With V trimmed by 4 bases and J by 2 bases, 4 bases remained unmatched. From germline, CDR1 is LGHDT and CDR2 YNNKEL (reference sequence). CDR3 in amino acids: CASSLPGQGATDTQYF. The CDR3 region has the DNA TGTGCCAGCAGCCTCCCGGGACAGGGGGCCACAGATACGCAGTATTTT.

J is TRBJ2-7 and V is TRBV6-4, with 8 bases that match TRBD2. The V gene end was trimmed by 4 bases and the J gene end by 1 base; junction bases not matched to a gene: 6. The CDR3 has 15 amino acids. CDR1 MRHNA and CDR2 SNTAGT come from the germline V gene. CDR3 in DNA: TGTGCCAGCAGTGTACCGGGACTAGTATCCTACGAGCAGTACTTC. Its protein is CASSVPGLVSYEQYF.

V and J are TRBV3-1 (or the pseudogene TRBV3-2) and TRBJ1-2, with 12 positions matching TRBD1. Unmatched junction bases numbered 8, after V lost 4 bases and J lost 2 bases. Per germline, CDR1 LGHDT and CDR2 YNNKEL (reference sequence). This CDR3 has 17 amino acids. The CDR3 DNA sequence: TGTGCCAGCAGCCCAGTAGGGACAGGGGGCTTCAACTATGGCTACACCTTC. Translated, it gives CASSPVGTGGFNYGYTF.

The chain's CDR3 is CATQIVTGTGAGELFF. DNA for the CDR3: TGCGCCACCCAAATCGTTACCGGGACAGGAGCCGGGGAGCTGTTTTTT. This chain uses TRBV5-1 with TRBJ2-2; 8 bases line up with TRBD1. CDR3 length equals 16 residues. Germline CDR1 and CDR2: SGHRS and YFSETQ. V lost 9 bases, J lost 6 bases, and 16 bases stayed unmatched.

This clone was recorded only once. The genes are TRBV3-1 (or the pseudogene TRBV3-2) and TRBJ1-2, with 10 bases identical to TRBD1. CDR3 size: 16 residues. Unmatched junction bases numbered 10, after V lost 3 bases and J lost 6 bases. Germline lookup yields CDR1 LGHDT and CDR2 YNNKEL (reference sequence). CDR3: CASSHIRDRGGNGYTF. In nucleotides, the CDR3 is TGTGCCAGCAGCCATATCCGGGACAGGGGCGGAAATGGCTACACCTTC.

The genes are TRBV7-8 and TRBJ1-6; tentatively, D is TRBD1 (5 bases). The V end was cut by 3 bases, the J end by 5 bases, with 8 bases between. This CDR3 has 14 amino acids. Germline V gene sequence: CDR1 SGHVS, CDR2 FQNEAQ. This CDR3 is CASSFTGDNSPLHF. Written as DNA, the CDR3 is TGTGCCAGCAGCTTTACAGGAGATAATTCACCCCTCCACTTT.

The genes are TRBV7-8 and TRBJ1-4; 12 bases are shared with TRBD1. Germline V gene sequence: CDR1 SGHVS, CDR2 FQNEAQ. This CDR3 spans 18 amino acids. V was clipped by 0 bases and J by 2 bases; unmatched bases: 4. CDR3 sequence (DNA): TGTGCCAGCAGCTTAGCGGTGGGACAGGGGGCCACTAATGAAAAACTGTTTTTT. Protein: CASSLAVGQGATNEKLFF.

The chain employs TRBV19 and TRBJ1-2; TRBD1 matches at 7 bases. V lost 8 bases and J lost 4; bases outside the gene matches: 4. Germline V CDR1 and CDR2: LNHDA, SQIVND (reference sequence). CDR3 length: 12 amino acids. The CDR3 sequence is CASGTGVYGYTF. CDR3 nucleotides: TGTGCCAGTGGAACAGGGGTCTATGGCTACACCTTC.